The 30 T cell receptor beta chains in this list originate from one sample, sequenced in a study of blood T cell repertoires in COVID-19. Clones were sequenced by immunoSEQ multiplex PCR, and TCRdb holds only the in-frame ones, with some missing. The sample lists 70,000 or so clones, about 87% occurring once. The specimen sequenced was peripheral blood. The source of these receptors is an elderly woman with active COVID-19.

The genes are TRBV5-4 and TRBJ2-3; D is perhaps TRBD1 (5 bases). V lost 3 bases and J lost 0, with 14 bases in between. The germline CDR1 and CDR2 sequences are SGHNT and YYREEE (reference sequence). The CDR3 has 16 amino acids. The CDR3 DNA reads TGTGCCAGCAGCTCCCCAGACAGTAAAAGCACAGATACGCAGTATTTT. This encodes CASSSPDSKSTDTQYF.

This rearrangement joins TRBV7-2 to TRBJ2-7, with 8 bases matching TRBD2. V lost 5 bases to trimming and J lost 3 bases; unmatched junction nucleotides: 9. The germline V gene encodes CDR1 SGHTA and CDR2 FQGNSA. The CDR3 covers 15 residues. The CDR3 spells CASSLGLAGRYEQYF. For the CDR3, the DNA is TGTGCCAGCAGCCTAGGCTTAGCGGGACGCTACGAGCAGTACTTC.

CDR3 sequence (DNA): TGTGCCAGCACAAAACAGGGACTAGCGGGACGCGCCGAGCAGTACTTC. This translates into CASTKQGLAGRAEQYF. This chain links TRBV27 with TRBJ2-7, with 13 bases aligning to TRBD2. V dropped 7 bases and J dropped 6; count of bases not matched to a gene: 12. CDR1 is MNHEY, CDR2 SMNVEV, per germline (reference sequence). This CDR3 comprises 16 residues.

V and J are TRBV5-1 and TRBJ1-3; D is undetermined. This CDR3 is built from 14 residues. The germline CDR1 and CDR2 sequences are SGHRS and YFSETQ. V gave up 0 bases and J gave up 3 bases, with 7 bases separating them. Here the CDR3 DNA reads TGCGCCAGCAGCTTGGGGGAGCGTGGAAACACCATATATTTT. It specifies CASSLGERGNTIYF. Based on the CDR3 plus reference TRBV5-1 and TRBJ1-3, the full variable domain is KAGVTQTPRYLIKTRGQQVTLSCSPISGHRSVSWYQQTPGQGLQFLFEYFSETQRNKGNFPGRFSGRQFSNSRSEMNVSTLELGDSALYLCASSLGERGNTIYFGEGSWLTVV.

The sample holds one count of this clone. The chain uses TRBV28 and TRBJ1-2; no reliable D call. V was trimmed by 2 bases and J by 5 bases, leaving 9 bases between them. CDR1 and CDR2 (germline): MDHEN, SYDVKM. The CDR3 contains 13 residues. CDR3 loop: CASSLPSRYGYTF. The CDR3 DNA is TGTGCCAGCAGTTTACCGTCGCGGTATGGCTACACCTTC.

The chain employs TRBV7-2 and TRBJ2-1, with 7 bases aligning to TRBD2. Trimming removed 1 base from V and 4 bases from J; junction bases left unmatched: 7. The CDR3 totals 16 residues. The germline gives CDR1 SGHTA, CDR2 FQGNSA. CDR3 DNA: TGTGCCAGCAGCTTAGTCGTATCTAGCGGATACAATGAGCAGTTCTTC. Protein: CASSLVVSSGYNEQFF.

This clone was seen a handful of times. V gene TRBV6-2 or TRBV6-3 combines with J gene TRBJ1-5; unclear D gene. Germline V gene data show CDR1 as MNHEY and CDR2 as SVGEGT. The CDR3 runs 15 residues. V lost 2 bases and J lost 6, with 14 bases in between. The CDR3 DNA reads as TGTGCCAGCAGTTACAGCTCGAGGGTGCCTCAGCCCCAGCATTTT. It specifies CASSYSSRVPQPQHF.

The CDR3 nucleotides are TGTGCCATCAGTGAGTTAGCGGGAGGCTACCAAGAGACCCAGTACTTC. It yields the protein CAISELAGGYQETQYF. The J gene is TRBJ2-5, the V gene TRBV10-3, with TRBD2 matching over 10 bases. CDR1 ENHRY and CDR2 SYGVKD come from the germline V gene. With V trimmed by 1 base and J by 0 bases, 2 bases remained unmatched. The CDR3 extends over 16 amino acids.

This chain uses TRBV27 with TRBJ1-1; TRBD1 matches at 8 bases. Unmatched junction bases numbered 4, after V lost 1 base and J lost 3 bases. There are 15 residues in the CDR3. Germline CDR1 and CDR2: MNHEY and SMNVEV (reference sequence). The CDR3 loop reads CASSLYDRGDTEAFF. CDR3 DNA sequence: TGTGCCAGCAGTTTATATGACAGGGGAGACACTGAAGCTTTCTTT.

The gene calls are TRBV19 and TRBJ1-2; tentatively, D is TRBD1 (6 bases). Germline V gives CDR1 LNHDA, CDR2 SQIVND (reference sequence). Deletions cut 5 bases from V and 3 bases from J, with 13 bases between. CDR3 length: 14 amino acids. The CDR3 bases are TGTGCCAGTAGTCGGAGAGGGGGGGACTATGGCTACACCTTC. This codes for CASSRRGGDYGYTF.

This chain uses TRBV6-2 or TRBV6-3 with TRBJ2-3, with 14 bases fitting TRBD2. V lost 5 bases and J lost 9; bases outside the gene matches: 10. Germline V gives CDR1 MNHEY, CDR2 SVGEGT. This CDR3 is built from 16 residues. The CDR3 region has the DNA TGTGCCAGCAGTACCCCCGCCGGGACTAGCGGGGGCACGCAGTATTTT. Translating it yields CASSTPAGTSGGTQYF.

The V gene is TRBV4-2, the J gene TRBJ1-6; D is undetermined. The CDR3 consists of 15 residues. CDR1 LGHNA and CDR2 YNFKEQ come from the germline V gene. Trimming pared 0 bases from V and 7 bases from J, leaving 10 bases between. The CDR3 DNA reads TGTGCCAGCAGCCAAGAACAGCAGACAAATTCACCCCTCCACTTT. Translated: CASSQEQQTNSPLHF.

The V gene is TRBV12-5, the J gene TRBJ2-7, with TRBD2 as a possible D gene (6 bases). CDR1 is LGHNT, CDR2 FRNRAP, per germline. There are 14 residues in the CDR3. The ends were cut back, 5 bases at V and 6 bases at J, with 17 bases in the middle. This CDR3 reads CASGLRGGTGEQYF. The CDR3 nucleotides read TGTGCTAGTGGTCTCCGAGGAGGGACCGGCGAGCAGTACTTC. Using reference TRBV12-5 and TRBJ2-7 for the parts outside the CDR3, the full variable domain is DARVTQTPRHKVTEMGQEVTMRCQPILGHNTVFWYRQTMMQGLELLAYFRNRAPLDDSGMPKDRFSAEMPDATLATLKIQPSEPRDSAVYFCASGLRGGTGEQYFGPGTRLTVT.

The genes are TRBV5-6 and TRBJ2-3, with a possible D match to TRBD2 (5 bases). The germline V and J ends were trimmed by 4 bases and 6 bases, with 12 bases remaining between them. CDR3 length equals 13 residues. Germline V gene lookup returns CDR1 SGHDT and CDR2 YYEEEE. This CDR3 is CASSPWTADTQYF. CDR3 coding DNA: TGTGCCAGCAGCCCGTGGACTGCCGATACGCAGTATTTT.

The CDR3 DNA reads as TGTGCCAGCAGCCTCGGGACTCCGGACGGCTATGGCTACACCTTC. Protein: CASSLGTPDGYGYTF. The chain carries TRBV7-9 and TRBJ1-2; weak D call: TRBD1 (5 bases). Between the trimmed V and J ends, which lost 5 bases and 4 bases, there was a span of 17 bases. This CDR3 contains 15 residues. Germline assignment: CDR1 SEHNR and CDR2 FQNEAQ (reference sequence).

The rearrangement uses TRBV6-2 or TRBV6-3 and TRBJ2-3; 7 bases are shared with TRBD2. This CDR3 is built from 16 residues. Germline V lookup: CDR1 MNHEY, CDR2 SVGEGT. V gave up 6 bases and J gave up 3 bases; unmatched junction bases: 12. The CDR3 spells CASSRGVGARTDTQYF. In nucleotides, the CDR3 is TGTGCCAGCAGCCGGGGGGTAGGGGCAAGGACAGATACGCAGTATTTT.

The CDR3 DNA is TGTGCCAGCAGCAGACAGGGGGCTAGAGGGGACTATGGCTACACCTTC. It yields the protein CASSRQGARGDYGYTF. This chain links TRBV27 with TRBJ1-2; 10 bases match TRBD1. Germline assignment: CDR1 MNHEY and CDR2 SMNVEV (reference sequence). V lost 6 bases and J lost 3; bases outside the gene matches: 10. This CDR3 is built from 16 residues.

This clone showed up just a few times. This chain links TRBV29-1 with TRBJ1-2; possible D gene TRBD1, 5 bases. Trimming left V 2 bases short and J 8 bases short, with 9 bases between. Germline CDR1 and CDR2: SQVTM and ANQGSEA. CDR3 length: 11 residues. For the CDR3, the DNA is TGCAGCGTTGAACAGGGCCGAGGCTACACCTTC. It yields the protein CSVEQGRGYTF.

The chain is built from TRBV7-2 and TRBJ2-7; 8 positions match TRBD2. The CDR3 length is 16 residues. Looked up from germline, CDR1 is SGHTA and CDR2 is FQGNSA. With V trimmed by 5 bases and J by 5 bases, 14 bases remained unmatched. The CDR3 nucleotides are TGTGCCAGCAGCGTTAGCGGTGGGACTAGGACGAACGAGCAGTACTTC. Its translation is CASSVSGGTRTNEQYF.

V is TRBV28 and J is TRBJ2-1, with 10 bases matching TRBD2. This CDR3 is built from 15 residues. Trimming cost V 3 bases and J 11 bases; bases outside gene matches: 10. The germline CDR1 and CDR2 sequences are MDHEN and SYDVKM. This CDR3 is CASSFRDSGRFKQFF. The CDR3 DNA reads TGTGCCAGCAGTTTTAGAGATAGCGGGAGGTTCAAGCAGTTCTTC.

The DNA of the CDR3 is TGTGCCACCAGCAGAGATCTTGTGGGAAACACCATATATTTT. This encodes CATSRDLVGNTIYF. This chain uses TRBV15 with TRBJ1-3; D not certain. Germline CDR1 and CDR2: LNHNV and YYDKDF (reference sequence). The V gene lost 0 bases and the J gene lost 4 bases, with 7 bases spanning the gap. The CDR3 extends over 14 amino acids.

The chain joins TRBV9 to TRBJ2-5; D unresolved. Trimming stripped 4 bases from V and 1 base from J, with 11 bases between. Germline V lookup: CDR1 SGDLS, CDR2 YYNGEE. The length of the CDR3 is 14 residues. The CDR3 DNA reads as TGTGCCAGCAGCCTTCTAGGAGCCCAAGAGACCCAGTACTTC. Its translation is CASSLLGAQETQYF.

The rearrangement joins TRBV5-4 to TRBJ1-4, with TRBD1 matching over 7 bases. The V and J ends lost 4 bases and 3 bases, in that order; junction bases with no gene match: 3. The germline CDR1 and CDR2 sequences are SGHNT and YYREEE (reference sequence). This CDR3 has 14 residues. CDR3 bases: TGTGCCAGCAGCGTCAGGGGGTCTAATGAAAAACTGTTTTTT. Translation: CASSVRGSNEKLFF.

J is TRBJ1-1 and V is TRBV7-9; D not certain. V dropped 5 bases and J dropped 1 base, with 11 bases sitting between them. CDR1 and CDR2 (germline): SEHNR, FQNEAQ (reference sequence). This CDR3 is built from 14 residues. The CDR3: CASSRELANTEAFF. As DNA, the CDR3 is TGTGCCAGCAGCCGGGAGTTGGCGAACACTGAAGCTTTCTTT.

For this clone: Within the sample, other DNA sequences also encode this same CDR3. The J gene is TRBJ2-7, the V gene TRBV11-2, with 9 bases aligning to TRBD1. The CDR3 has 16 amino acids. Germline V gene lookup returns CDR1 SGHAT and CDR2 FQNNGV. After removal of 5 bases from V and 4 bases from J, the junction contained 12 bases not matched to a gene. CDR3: CASSNLRPGQGYEQYF. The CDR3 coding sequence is TGTGCCAGCAGCAACCTCCGCCCGGGACAGGGATACGAGCAGTACTTC.

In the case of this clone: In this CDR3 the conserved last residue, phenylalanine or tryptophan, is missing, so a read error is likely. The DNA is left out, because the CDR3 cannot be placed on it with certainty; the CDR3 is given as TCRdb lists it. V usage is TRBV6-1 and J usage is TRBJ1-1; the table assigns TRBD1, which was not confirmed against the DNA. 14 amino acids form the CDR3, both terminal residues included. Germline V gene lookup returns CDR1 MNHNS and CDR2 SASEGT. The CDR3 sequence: CASSEPGQGPPVLT.

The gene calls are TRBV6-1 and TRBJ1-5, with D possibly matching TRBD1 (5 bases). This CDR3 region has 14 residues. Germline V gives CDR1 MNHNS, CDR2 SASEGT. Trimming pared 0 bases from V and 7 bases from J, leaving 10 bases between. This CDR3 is CASSEAPGDQPQHF. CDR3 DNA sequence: TGTGCCAGCAGTGAAGCGCCGGGGGACCAGCCCCAGCATTTT.

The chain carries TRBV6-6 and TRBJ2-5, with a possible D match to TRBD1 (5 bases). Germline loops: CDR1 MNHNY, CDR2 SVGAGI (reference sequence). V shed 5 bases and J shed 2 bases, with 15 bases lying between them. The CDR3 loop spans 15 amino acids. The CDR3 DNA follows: TGTGCCAGCAGTCCCCATCTAGGGGCGCAAGAGACCCAGTACTTC. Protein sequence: CASSPHLGAQETQYF.

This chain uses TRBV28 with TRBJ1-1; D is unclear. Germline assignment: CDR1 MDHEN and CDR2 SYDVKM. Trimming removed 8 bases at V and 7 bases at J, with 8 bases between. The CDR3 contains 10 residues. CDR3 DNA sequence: TGTGCCAGCGGGTACTATGAAGCTTTCTTT. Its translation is CASGYYEAFF.

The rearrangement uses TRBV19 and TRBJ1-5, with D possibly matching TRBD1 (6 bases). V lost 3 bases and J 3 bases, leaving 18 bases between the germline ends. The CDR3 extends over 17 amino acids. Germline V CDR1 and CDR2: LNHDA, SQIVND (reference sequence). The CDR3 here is CASSITKDSLTNQPQHF. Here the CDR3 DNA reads TGTGCCAGTAGTATCACGAAGGACAGCCTTACCAATCAGCCCCAGCATTTT.